This entry lists 30 T cell receptor beta chains sequenced from one sample in a study of blood T cell repertoires in COVID-19. Profiling relied on immunoSEQ multiplex PCR, and the TCRdb table lists in-frame clones only, not all of them. The sample contains around 190,000 clones, more than 75% of which appear only once. Sequencing was carried out using peripheral blood. These receptors were taken from a human donor in a cohort sampled during active COVID-19.

With regard to this clone: Other DNA sequences in this sample translate to the same CDR3. The CDR3 nucleotides read TGTGCCAGCAGCGAGCCTCGAGATACGCAGTATTTT. This sequence encodes CASSEPRDTQYF. The V call is TRBV9, the J call TRBJ2-3; no clear D. V gave up 3 bases and J gave up 5 bases, with 7 bases separating them. The CDR3 loop spans 12 amino acids. The V gene's germline CDR1 is SGDLS and CDR2 YYNGEE. Based on the CDR3 plus reference TRBV9 and TRBJ2-3, the full variable domain is DSGVTQTPKHLITATGQRVTLRCSPRSGDLSVYWYQQSLDQGLQFLIQYYNGEERAKGNILERFSAQQFPDLHSELNLSSLELGDSALYFCASSEPRDTQYFGPGTRLTVL.

This clone has just one count. The genes are TRBV27 and TRBJ1-6; no firm D call. This CDR3 region has 12 residues. Trimming took 3 bases from V and 6 from J, leaving 3 bases between them. In germline, CDR1 is MNHEY, CDR2 SMNVEV (reference sequence). The CDR3: CASSFVNSPLHF. Here the CDR3 DNA reads TGTGCCAGCAGTTTCGTTAATTCACCCCTCCACTTT.

This chain connects TRBV24-1 to TRBJ2-1, with D tentatively TRBD2 (5 bases). This CDR3 is 13 amino acids long. In germline, CDR1 is KGHDR, CDR2 SFDVKD. Trimming removed 4 bases from V and 8 bases from J, with 11 bases in between. The CDR3 DNA sequence: TGTGCCACCAGTGACCCCCCGAGGGATGAGCAGTTCTTC. Protein product: CATSDPPRDEQFF.

This chain joins TRBV19 and TRBJ1-4; TRBD1 agrees at 7 bases. The V and J ends lost 3 bases and 5 bases, in that order; junction bases with no gene match: 9. The CDR3 is made up of 16 amino acids. Per the germline V gene, CDR1 is LNHDA and CDR2 is SQIVND (reference sequence). The CDR3 loop reads CASSMGVTGWNEKLFF. The CDR3 nucleotides are TGTGCCAGTAGTATGGGGGTGACAGGGTGGAATGAAAAACTGTTTTTT.

The chain recombines TRBV2 with TRBJ1-6; 7 bases are shared with TRBD1. J was trimmed by 7 bases and V by 5 bases; bases with no gene match: 5. This CDR3 comprises 14 residues. CDR1 SNHLY and CDR2 FYNNEI come from the germline V gene. The DNA of the CDR3 is TGTGCCAGCAGTTTGACAGGGAGAAATTCACCCCTCCACTTT. Protein: CASSLTGRNSPLHF.

This chain joins TRBV6-1 and TRBJ1-1; D is perhaps TRBD1 (5 bases). Trimming pared 2 bases from V and 4 bases from J, leaving 14 bases between. The V gene's germline CDR1 is MNHNS and CDR2 SASEGT. This CDR3 has 15 amino acids. The CDR3 reads CASSEQGSVSTEAFF. CDR3 DNA: TGTGCCAGCAGTGAACAGGGTTCCGTGAGCACTGAAGCTTTCTTT.

As DNA, the CDR3 is TGTGCCAGCAGTCATAGCGGGAGGGCCTATGAGCAGTTCTTC. It yields the protein CASSHSGRAYEQFF. The chain carries TRBV5-6 and TRBJ2-1, with TRBD2 identical over 11 bases. In germline, CDR1 is SGHDT, CDR2 YYEEEE. The CDR3 consists of 14 residues. The ends lost 5 bases at V and 8 bases at J; junction bases unmatched: 6.

The rearrangement uses TRBV5-8 and TRBJ2-1; 14 nucleotides align to TRBD2. The germline V gene encodes CDR1 SGHTS and CDR2 YDEGEE. This CDR3 is built from 16 residues. V gave up 6 bases and J gave up 8 bases; unmatched junction bases: 10. The CDR3 nucleotides are TGTGCCAGCATCACCGGACTAGCGGGAGGCGCCTATGAGCAGTTCTTC. Residues: CASITGLAGGAYEQFF.

J is TRBJ2-7 and V is TRBV19; 9 bases line up with TRBD2. The germline V gene has CDR1 LNHDA and CDR2 SQIVND (reference sequence). V dropped 7 bases and J dropped 5; count of bases not matched to a gene: 9. This CDR3 is 14 amino acids long. The CDR3, as DNA: TGTGCCAGTAAAGAAGCGGGGGGCAGGAACGAGCAGTACTTC. It codes for CASKEAGGRNEQYF.

CDR3 loop: CASSLAPSSYEQYF. CDR3 DNA sequence: TGTGCCAGCAGTCTAGCGCCTAGCTCCTACGAGCAGTACTTC. The chain couples TRBV6-5 to TRBJ2-7; TRBD2 might be the D (6 bases). Germline CDR1 is MNHEY and CDR2 is SVGAGI. Trimming removed 5 bases at V and 0 bases at J, with 11 bases between. CDR3 length: 14 residues.

This clone was picked up one time. The V gene is TRBV27, the J gene TRBJ2-1, with D perhaps TRBD1 (6 bases). Germline CDR1 is MNHEY and CDR2 is SMNVEV (reference sequence). The V gene lost 6 bases and the J gene lost 9 bases, with 18 bases spanning the gap. The CDR3 length is 14 residues. The CDR3 sequence is CASRRDTSRTEQFF. CDR3 sequence (DNA): TGTGCCAGCAGAAGGGACACCTCTCGAACTGAGCAGTTCTTC.

This clone was counted a single time. The same CDR3 can be traced to other DNA sequences in this sample. V and J are TRBV2 and TRBJ2-7; D may be TRBD2 (5 bases). CDR3 length: 11 amino acids. Germline CDR1 is SNHLY and CDR2 is FYNNEI. The ends were cut back, 8 bases at V and 4 bases at J, with 9 bases in the middle. CDR3 in amino acids: CASRGAYEQYF. The CDR3 DNA is TGTGCCAGCCGGGGAGCTTACGAGCAGTACTTC.

The rearrangement joins TRBV5-1 to TRBJ1-4; 8 bases agree with TRBD1. This CDR3 comprises 15 residues. Trimming cost V 3 bases and J 8 bases; bases outside gene matches: 9. CDR1 and CDR2 from the germline V gene are SGHRS and YFSETQ. CDR3 loop: CASSSQGAGGEKLFF. For the CDR3, the DNA is TGCGCCAGCAGCTCGCAGGGGGCCGGTGGAGAAAAACTGTTTTTT.

The CDR3 nucleotides read TGTGCCAGCAGCTTAGACCGGGACAGGGGACCGGGGAGAGGGGCCAACGTCCTGACTTTC. It specifies CASSLDRDRGPGRGANVLTF. The V call is TRBV11-2, the J call TRBJ2-6; 10 nucleotides agree with TRBD1. Germline V CDR1 and CDR2: SGHAT, FQNNGV. Trimming at V came to 0 bases and at J to 4 bases, leaving 12 bases not matched to a gene. This CDR3 region has 20 residues.

Here the CDR3 DNA reads TGTGCCATCAGTCCGGGACAGGGTACCTACGAGCAGTACTTC. It yields the protein CAISPGQGTYEQYF. This chain uses TRBV10-3 with TRBJ2-7, with 9 bases fitting TRBD1. Losses at the gene ends were 5 bases for V and 2 bases for J; bases not matched to a gene: 4. The CDR3 spans 14 residues. Per the germline V gene, CDR1 is ENHRY and CDR2 is SYGVKD.

The rearrangement links TRBV7-7 to TRBJ2-6; D not certain. CDR1 SSHAT and CDR2 FNYEAQ come from the germline V gene (reference sequence). CDR3 size: 15 residues. Deletions cut 3 bases from V and 1 base from J, with 7 bases between. CDR3 amino acids: CASSLSISGANVLTF. The DNA for the CDR3 is TGTGCCAGCAGCTTGTCCATTTCTGGGGCCAACGTCCTGACTTTC.

This chain connects TRBV19 to TRBJ1-4, with TRBD1 identical over 10 bases. CDR3 length: 16 residues. Germline loops: CDR1 LNHDA, CDR2 SQIVND (reference sequence). Trimming at V came to 3 bases and at J to 3 bases, leaving 4 bases not matched to a gene. CDR3 bases: TGTGCCAGTAGTATTACCGGACAGGGGGCTAATGAAAAACTGTTTTTT. Its translation: CASSITGQGANEKLFF.

Turning to this clone: A read error may produce the germline difference seen at one junction end. This chain joins TRBV25-1 and TRBJ2-7; the D gene is possibly TRBD2 (5 bases). CDR3 length: 17 residues. From germline, CDR1 is MGHDK and CDR2 SYGVNS. In DNA, the CDR3 is TGTACCAGCAGTGAATCCCGACCGGGAACCAGCTCCTACGAGCAGTACTTC. Translation: CTSSESRPGTSSYEQYF.

The CDR3 is CASSHQREADTQYF. CDR3 sequence (DNA): TGTGCCAGCAGCCACCAGCGGGAGGCGGATACGCAGTATTTT. The chain is built from TRBV5-4 and TRBJ2-3, with 9 bases lining up with TRBD2. Germline V gives CDR1 SGHNT, CDR2 YYREEE (reference sequence). Trimming at V came to 4 bases and at J to 6 bases, leaving 6 bases not matched to a gene. CDR3 length equals 14 residues.

The gene calls are TRBV2 and TRBJ2-5; TRBD1 agrees at 8 bases. Germline CDR1 and CDR2: SNHLY and FYNNEI. V shed 4 bases, J shed 3 bases, and the junction held 7 bases outside the gene matches. The CDR3 has 15 amino acids. This CDR3 is CASSVDRGRKETQYF. CDR3 sequence (DNA): TGTGCCAGCAGTGTAGACAGGGGCCGAAAAGAGACCCAGTACTTC.

This chain uses TRBV19 with TRBJ1-3; D uncertain. The V gene lost 5 bases and the J gene lost 3 bases, with 5 bases spanning the gap. The CDR3 sequence is 12 residues long. The V gene's germline CDR1 is LNHDA and CDR2 SQIVND (reference sequence). CDR3 in amino acids: CASSSNGNTIYF. The CDR3 DNA follows: TGTGCCAGTAGTTCTAATGGAAACACCATATATTTT.

This clone was recorded once. This rearrangement joins TRBV29-1 to TRBJ2-7, with TRBD1 as a possible D gene (6 bases). Germline V gene lookup returns CDR1 SQVTM and CDR2 ANQGSEA. The CDR3 contains 12 residues. The germline V and J ends were trimmed by 7 bases and 1 base, with 11 bases remaining between them. The CDR3 nucleotides read TGCAGCGCGAACACAGGGTCCTACGAGCAGTACTTC. Its protein is CSANTGSYEQYF.

The chain links TRBV5-6 to TRBJ2-3, with D perhaps TRBD2 (6 bases). The CDR3 spans 16 residues. V lost 1 base and J lost 2, with 14 bases in between. Germline lookup yields CDR1 SGHDT and CDR2 YYEEEE. The CDR3 reads CASSLILGGVTDTQYF. The CDR3 DNA reads TGTGCCAGCAGCTTGATCTTAGGCGGGGTCACAGATACGCAGTATTTT. Full variable domain (missing parts from reference TRBV5-6 and TRBJ2-3): DAGVTQSPTHLIKTRGQQVTLRCSPKSGHDTVSWYQQALGQGPQFIFQYYEEEERQRGNFPDRFSGHQFPNYSSELNVNALLLGDSALYLCASSLILGGVTDTQYFGPGTRLTVL.

This clone was counted only a few times. V is TRBV30 and J is TRBJ2-7, with TRBD2 matching 11 bases. Germline CDR1 is GTSNPN and CDR2 is SVGIG (reference sequence). The CDR3 contains 14 residues. Trimming cost V 0 bases and J 6 bases; bases outside gene matches: 4. The CDR3 region is CAWSVTSGSSEQYF. As DNA, the CDR3 is TGTGCCTGGAGTGTTACTAGCGGGAGTTCCGAGCAGTACTTC.

The rearrangement links TRBV6-5 to TRBJ1-3; D possibly corresponds to TRBD1 (5 bases). There are 13 residues in the CDR3. V was shortened by 7 bases and J by 0 bases, with 7 bases between the two germline ends. CDR1 and CDR2 (germline): MNHEY, SVGAGI. The CDR3 DNA sequence: TGTGCCAGCAAGGGGAACTCTGGAAACACCATATATTTT. This gives the protein CASKGNSGNTIYF.

In its sample, this clone was seen many times. This chain joins TRBV4-3 and TRBJ1-2; 8 bases fit TRBD1. With V trimmed by 1 base and J by 3 bases, 7 bases remained unmatched. CDR3 size: 16 residues. Germline values: CDR1 LGHNA, CDR2 YSLEER. CDR3 nucleotides: TGCGCCAGCAGCCAAGTTCAGGGGGCGCCGGACTATGGCTACACCTTC. Its translation: CASSQVQGAPDYGYTF.

The chain joins TRBV10-3 to TRBJ2-5; TRBD1 agrees at 11 bases. Per germline, CDR1 ENHRY and CDR2 SYGVKD. The CDR3 contains 13 residues. The J segment lost 5 bases and the V segment lost 10 bases, leaving 6 bases of the junction unmatched. The CDR3 bases are TGTGCCACCCGGGACAGGGGGAGGGAGACCCAGTACTTC. It is translated as CATRDRGRETQYF.

V gene TRBV19 combines with J gene TRBJ2-7; maybe TRBD1 (6 bases). This CDR3 is built from 14 residues. CDR1 LNHDA and CDR2 SQIVND come from the germline V gene (reference sequence). Trimming removed 4 bases at V and 3 bases at J, with 13 bases between. CDR3: CASSTTGQGYEQYF. Written as DNA, the CDR3 is TGTGCCAGTAGTACAACGGGACAAGGCTACGAGCAGTACTTC.

The CDR3 DNA follows: TGTGCCAGCAGCTCTGGCGGAGGTGGGTACAATGAGCAGTTCTTC. Its translation: CASSSGGGGYNEQFF. V usage is TRBV11-3 and J usage is TRBJ2-1; perhaps TRBD2 as D (5 bases). The germline gives CDR1 SGHNT, CDR2 YENEEA. V was shortened by 4 bases and J by 4 bases, with 14 bases between the two germline ends. The CDR3 loop spans 15 amino acids.

V is TRBV7-9 and J is TRBJ2-7; D unresolved. The CDR3 is 15 amino acids. Germline V gene lookup returns CDR1 SEHNR and CDR2 FQNEAQ (reference sequence). V was shortened by 0 bases and J by 0 bases, with 9 bases between the two germline ends. The CDR3 reads CASSLAGASSYEQYF. The CDR3 bases are TGTGCCAGCAGCTTAGCAGGCGCTAGCTCCTACGAGCAGTACTTC.